The rows below give T cell receptor beta chains drawn from one sample of a study of neoadjuvant anti-PD-1 for oral cavity cancer. The table came from immunoSEQ multiplex PCR; TCRdb's copy has only in-frame clones and leaves some out. Of approximately 13,000 clones detected, 76% appear once; the ten largest clones hold about 2.4%. The sequencing used PBMCs, collected after nivolumab (anti-PD-1) treatment. The source is a person between 35 and 79 years old with oral cavity squamous cell carcinoma. Both conserved end residues are part of each CDR3. D genes are given only for firm matches. A row's size may be missing; if present it is once, few, many or a size class.

d_gene,j_gene,v_gene,abundance,CDR3aa,CDR3nt
NA,TRBJ1-2,TRBV4-2,NA,CASSQDRIGRDYGYTF,TGTGCCAGCAGCCAAGATAGGATTGGGAGGGACTATGGCTACACCTTC
TRBD2,TRBJ2-1,TRBV5-4,NA,CASSWRGGRVNEQFF,TGTGCCAGCAGTTGGCGCGGGGGGCGGGTCAATGAGCAGTTCTTC
NA,TRBJ2-4,TRBV4-2,NA,CASSQEGGSQGRAKNIQYF,TGTGCCAGCAGCCAAGAAGGGGGGTCTCAGGGCCGGGCCAAAAACATTCAGTACTTC
NA,TRBJ2-3,TRBV9,NA,CASSVQAGGSTDTQYF,TGTGCCAGCAGCGTACAAGCGGGCGGGAGCACAGATACGCAGTATTTT
NA,TRBJ2-2,TRBV4-2,NA,CASVGRDTGELFF,TGTGCCAGCGTAGGCAGAGACACCGGGGAGCTGTTTTTT
TRBD1,TRBJ1-1,TRBV7-8,few,CASSPRTGSWAEAFF,TGTGCCAGCAGCCCCCGGACAGGGTCATGGGCTGAAGCTTTCTTT
TRBD2,TRBJ2-5,TRBV30,once,CAWKREGRRVQETQYF,TGTGCCTGGAAGCGGGAGGGGCGCAGGGTCCAAGAGACCCAGTACTTC
NA,TRBJ2-1,TRBV9,NA,CASSVGKGTLNEQFF,TGTGCCAGCAGCGTGGGAAAAGGGACCCTCAATGAGCAGTTCTTC
TRBD2,TRBJ2-3,TRBV6-5,NA,CASSPGTTHTDTQYF,TGTGCCAGCAGCCCCGGGACTACCCACACAGATACGCAGTATTTT
TRBD2,TRBJ2-2,TRBV7-2,NA,CASSLRPSGKWNTGELFF,TGTGCCAGCAGCTTGAGGCCTAGCGGGAAATGGAACACCGGGGAGCTGTTTTTT
TRBD1,TRBJ1-6,TRBV19,few,CASSIVQQGGNSPLHF,TGTGCCAGTAGTATCGTTCAACAGGGGGGGAATTCACCCCTCCACTTT
TRBD2,TRBJ2-7,TRBV28,NA,CASRDTTSGRPHEQYF,TGTGCCAGCAGAGACACGACTAGCGGGAGACCTCACGAGCAGTACTTC
TRBD1,TRBJ1-1,TRBV7-9,NA,CASSLGQGGGAFF,TGTGCCAGCAGCTTAGGACAGGGTGGGGGTGCTTTCTTT
TRBD1,TRBJ2-3,TRBV6-5,NA,CASSYGQGTDTQYF,TGTGCCAGCAGTTACGGACAGGGCACAGATACGCAGTATTTT
NA,TRBJ2-1,TRBV9,NA,CASSAMGNEQFF,TGTGCCAGCAGCGCCATGGGCAATGAGCAGTTCTTC
NA,TRBJ2-3,TRBV19,NA,CASSPEEIKTDTQYF,TGTGCCAGTAGCCCCGAAGAGATTAAGACAGATACGCAGTATTTT
NA,TRBJ2-2,TRBV6-4,NA,CASRQDRTNTGELFF,TGTGCCAGCAGACAGGACAGAACAAACACCGGGGAGCTGTTTTTT
NA,TRBJ1-1,TRBV11-3,few,CASSFSRNTEAFF,TGTGCCAGCAGCTTCTCCCGGAACACTGAAGCTTTCTTT
NA,TRBJ2-7,TRBV7-2,NA,CASRPDGAGYEQYF,TGTGCCAGCAGACCAGACGGGGCGGGCTACGAGCAGTACTTC
NA,TRBJ1-3,TRBV5-5,NA,CASSFSAVSGNTIYF,TGTGCCAGCAGCTTCTCGGCGGTCTCTGGAAACACCATATATTTT
NA,TRBJ1-2,TRBV30,NA,CAWNLQPYGYTF,TGTGCCTGGAACCTGCAACCCTATGGCTACACCTTC
TRBD1,TRBJ1-4,TRBV10-3,NA,CAISADRAEKLFF,TGTGCCATCAGTGCAGACAGGGCTGAAAAACTGTTTTTT
NA,TRBJ2-7,TRBV7-2,NA,CASSLFAVEQYF,TGTGCCAGCAGCTTATTTGCGGTCGAGCAGTACTTC
NA,TRBJ2-7,TRBV28,NA,CASKSQRLAYEQYF,TGTGCCAGCAAGTCGCAGCGTCTCGCCTACGAGCAGTACTTC
NA,TRBJ1-1,TRBV6-5,NA,CASSYSIATEAFF,TGTGCCAGCAGTTACTCGATTGCGACGGAAGCTTTCTTT
TRBD1,TRBJ1-6,TRBV19,NA,CASSRQGKNSPLHF,TGTGCCAGTAGTCGACAGGGCAAAAATTCACCCCTCCACTTT
NA,TRBJ1-1,TRBV7-2,NA,CASSLQISGREAFF,TGTGCCAGCAGCTTACAGATTTCGGGCCGTGAAGCTTTCTTT
NA,TRBJ2-1,TRBV7-6,NA,CASSPTYSVYNEQFF,TGTGCCAGCAGCCCCACGTATAGCGTCTACAATGAGCAGTTCTTC
TRBD1,TRBJ2-7,TRBV19,NA,CASSPSGTATYEQYF,TGTGCCAGTAGTCCCTCCGGGACAGCAACCTACGAGCAGTACTTC
TRBD1,TRBJ2-1,TRBV6-5,NA,CASSYSRQGINEQFF,TGTGCCAGCAGTTACTCTCGACAGGGAATCAATGAGCAGTTCTTC
TRBD2,TRBJ2-3,TRBV13,NA,CASSRSGLAGGPTTDTQYF,TGTGCCAGCAGCCGCTCGGGACTAGCGGGGGGCCCCACCACAGATACGCAGTATTTT
NA,TRBJ1-1,TRBV6-1,NA,CASGVDFNTEAFF,TGTGCCTCGGGGGTGGATTTTAACACTGAAGCTTTCTTT
TRBD1,TRBJ2-7,TRBV5-1,NA,CASSLRGQGAFGHEQYF,TGCGCCAGCAGCTTGAGGGGACAGGGGGCGTTCGGCCACGAGCAGTACTTC